The present entry profiles one T cell receptor beta chain with its context. Some clones are missing from TCRdb's copy, which holds only in-frame ones; the method was immunoSEQ multiplex PCR. The table records about 10,000 clones, 79% of them present only once. The source of the sample is a study of OX40 agonist ivuxolimab in advanced cancers. The clonotype was recovered from an adult with an advanced solid tumor such as melanoma, head and neck, liver or kidney cancer. Sequences were derived from CD4+ or CD8+ T cells sorted from blood, sampled in a trial of the OX40 agonist ivuxolimab.

The CDR3 bases are TGTGCCAGCAGTTTAGCGGGAGGGCCCAAAAACATTCAGTACTTC. Translating it yields CASSLAGGPKNIQYF. The J gene is TRBJ2-4, the V gene TRBV28; 9 positions match TRBD2. CDR3 length: 15 amino acids. The trim removed 2 bases at V and 2 bases at J, leaving 1 base unmatched. Germline V gives CDR1 MDHEN, CDR2 SYDVKM.